This is a list of T cell receptor beta chains from one sample in a study of T cells after yellow fever vaccination. TCRdb analysed the 5' RACE reads with MiXCR anew, one entry per CDR3 protein. This table holds about 240,000 distinct CDR3 sequences, 6.9% found once. Source: CD4+ T cells sorted from PBMCs, taken 15 days after the yellow fever booster vaccination. The receptors shown here come from a man aged 25 to 45 who received the YFV17D yellow fever vaccine. The conserved cysteine and the conserved F or W are not part of the CDR3 here. Each record gives: CDR3 length, J gene, V gene, CDR3 protein.

length: 12
J: TRBJ2-1
V: TRBV28
CDR3: ASSSLGSSESQF

length: 10
J: TRBJ2-7
V: TRBV10-2
CDR3: ASSLGQGVVY

length: 15
J: TRBJ2-3
V: TRBV28
CDR3: ATSPGGLAGSTDTQY

length: 13
J: TRBJ2-5
V: TRBV7-2
CDR3: ASSLPAGMEETQY

length: 12
J: TRBJ1-1
V: TRBV18
CDR3: ASSPQGSGTEAF

length: 11
J: TRBJ2-5
V: TRBV2
CDR3: ASSRARGETQY

length: 11
J: TRBJ2-3
V: TRBV20-1
CDR3: SAHRLGTDTQY

length: 14
J: TRBJ2-1
V: TRBV18
CDR3: ASSPRISGEGNEQF

length: 13
J: TRBJ2-3
V: TRBV7-2
CDR3: ASSYPGSHTDTQY

length: 13
J: TRBJ1-3
V: TRBV5-1
CDR3: ASSSTGDSGNTIY

length: 17
J: TRBJ2-7
V: TRBV3-1
CDR3: ASSQDFKLRTSVSYEQY

length: 12
J: TRBJ2-1
V: TRBV5-1
CDR3: ASSGTTAGNEQF

length: 11
J: TRBJ2-7
V: TRBV28
CDR3: ASRGGGVHEQY

length: 11
J: TRBJ1-2
V: TRBV7-3
CDR3: ASSLTGAESYT

length: 14
J: TRBJ1-5
V: TRBV7-2
CDR3: ASSPGRGYANQPQH

length: 12
J: TRBJ1-2
V: TRBV7-9
CDR3: ASGQGAHSYGYT

length: 9
J: TRBJ2-1
V: TRBV12-3/TRBV12-4
CDR3: ASSLGEEQF

length: 13
J: TRBJ2-5
V: TRBV7-2
CDR3: ASSLLAVVGKTQY

length: 12
J: TRBJ2-5
V: TRBV3-1
CDR3: ASSQDPGSETQY

length: 11
J: TRBJ2-5
V: TRBV20-1
CDR3: SASFLAEETQY

length: 12
J: TRBJ2-1
V: TRBV29-1
CDR3: TTWDTSSYNEQF

length: 14
J: TRBJ2-1
V: TRBV7-2
CDR3: ASSPAGTRPINEQF

length: 10
J: TRBJ2-5
V: TRBV2
CDR3: ASSEAKETQY

length: 13
J: TRBJ2-7
V: TRBV24-1
CDR3: ATSDPGRPPYEQY

length: 11
J: TRBJ2-7
V: TRBV20-1
CDR3: SAKEDPSYEQY

length: 13
J: TRBJ2-7
V: TRBV4-3
CDR3: ASSLQRQGGYEQY

length: 12
J: TRBJ2-7
V: TRBV12-3/TRBV12-4
CDR3: ASQSGRNPAEQY

length: 13
J: TRBJ2-7
V: TRBV27
CDR3: ASSSPSGRSYKQY

length: 10
J: TRBJ2-7
V: TRBV2
CDR3: ASSPQHYEQY

length: 15
J: TRBJ2-2
V: TRBV6-2/TRBV6-3
CDR3: ASSYVSGRTNTGELF

length: 13
J: TRBJ1-5
V: TRBV7-8
CDR3: ASSLDRLGGQPQH

length: 13
J: TRBJ2-3
V: TRBV6-4
CDR3: ASSDTPGGTDTQY

length: 12
J: TRBJ2-2
V: TRBV10-3
CDR3: AISGGGETGELF

length: 10
J: TRBJ1-2
V: TRBV20-1
CDR3: SARGENYGYT

length: 12
J: TRBJ2-7
V: TRBV5-1
CDR3: ASSGGQGHYEQY

length: 12
J: TRBJ2-3
V: TRBV18
CDR3: ASSPRAETDTQY

length: 11
J: TRBJ2-7
V: TRBV20-1
CDR3: SASGQDPYEQY

length: 17
J: TRBJ2-1
V: TRBV14
CDR3: ASSQDWTGGFRAYNEQF

length: 14
J: TRBJ2-3
V: TRBV20-1
CDR3: CARDLLRDWADTQY

length: 9
J: TRBJ2-7
V: TRBV12-3/TRBV12-4
CDR3: ASSLNRKQY

length: 12
J: TRBJ2-7
V: TRBV20-1
CDR3: SATGTGRPYEQY

length: 14
J: TRBJ2-2
V: TRBV5-1
CDR3: ASSVSGTANTGELF

length: 12
J: TRBJ1-1
V: TRBV29-1
CDR3: SVDAGLLEGEAF

length: 13
J: TRBJ2-7
V: TRBV4-1
CDR3: ASSQPLAGVNEQY

length: 11
J: TRBJ1-6
V: TRBV29-1
CDR3: SARGTRDSPLH

length: 13
J: TRBJ2-7
V: TRBV3-1
CDR3: ASSQGPTGNYEQY

length: 11
J: TRBJ2-3
V: TRBV5-1
CDR3: ASRPRTSDTQY

length: 14
J: TRBJ1-6
V: TRBV27
CDR3: ASSPGRGLFNSPLH

length: 13
J: TRBJ1-5
V: TRBV18
CDR3: ASSLATGMGQPQH